A selection of T cell receptor beta chains follows, all from one sample in a study of T cells in localized non-small cell lung cancer. Sequencing was performed with immunoSEQ multiplex PCR; in TCRdb, only in-frame clones are kept and a portion is missing. The sample contains roughly 72,000 clones, around 84% of which appear only once. Material: peripheral blood, obtained before any cancer treatment. The receptors were sampled from a female donor older than 55 with stage I lung adenocarcinoma. The CDR3 runs from the conserved cysteine through the conserved F or W. The D gene is left open where the match is weak. Only some rows state a clone size, as once, few, many or a class for expanded clones.

cdr3_nt cdr3_aa cdr3_length d_call clone_size j_call v_call
TGTGCCAGCAGCTTAAACAGGGCCACCTACGAGCAGTACTTC CASSLNRATYEQYF 14 - - TRBJ2-7 TRBV7-2
TGCGCCAGCAGCCAGGCTGGACTAGCGGGGGGTAACTACGAGCAGTACTTC CASSQAGLAGGNYEQYF 17 TRBD2 - TRBJ2-7 TRBV4-3
TGTGCCAGCAGTTTTAACATGGGTCATGAGCAGTTCTTC CASSFNMGHEQFF 13 - - TRBJ2-1 TRBV27
TGTGCCAGCAGCCTCCCCGATCAGGGGGCCCACGAGCAGTACTTC CASSLPDQGAHEQYF 15 TRBD1 - TRBJ2-7 TRBV7-3
TGTGCCACCGGGCCGGCTCGCAATGAGCAGTTCTTC CATGPARNEQFF 12 - once TRBJ2-1 TRBV28
TGTGCCACCAGCCCTGGGAGGTATGAAAAACTGTTTTTT CATSPGRYEKLFF 13 - - TRBJ1-4 TRBV15
TGTGCCTGGAGTGAACAGGCTTACGAGCAGTACTTC CAWSEQAYEQYF 12 - - TRBJ2-7 TRBV30
TGTGCCAGCAGCGCCTACGTGCTAGCGGGAGTATCTGGGGCCAACGTCCTGACTTTC CASSAYVLAGVSGANVLTF 19 TRBD2 - TRBJ2-6 TRBV9
TGCGCCAGCAGCGTCGGACAGAACTTCAATGAGCAGTTCTTC CASSVGQNFNEQFF 14 - - TRBJ2-1 TRBV5-1
TGTGCCAGCAGCCGAACGGGACACCTAATGAACACTGAAGCTTTCTTT CASSRTGHLMNTEAFF 16 - - TRBJ1-1 TRBV7-2
TGCGCCAGCAGCTTGGGTTTGAGGGGGGACAATGAAGCTTTCTTT CASSLGLRGDNEAFF 15 - - TRBJ1-1 TRBV5-1
TGTGCCTGGAGGGGAGACAGTCTATTGGCTGAAGCTTTCTTT CAWRGDSLLAEAFF 14 - - TRBJ1-1 TRBV30
TGTGCCAGTAGTATAGGGGGAAGCACTGAAGCTTTCTTT CASSIGGSTEAFF 13 - - TRBJ1-1 TRBV19
TGTGCCAGCAGTTTAGGAAATGAAGCTTTCTTT CASSLGNEAFF 11 - - TRBJ1-1 TRBV28
TGTGCCAGCAGTTTACCGGGACAACATAACACTGAAGCTTTCTTT CASSLPGQHNTEAFF 15 - - TRBJ1-1 TRBV28
TGTGCCAGCAGCTCGACAGGGTACACAGATACGCAGTATTTT CASSSTGYTDTQYF 14 TRBD1 - TRBJ2-3 TRBV11-2
TGTGCCAGTAGTGGCCCCTTAGGGAAGAAAAACGGGGAGCTGTTTTTT CASSGPLGKKNGELFF 16 - - TRBJ2-2 TRBV19
TGTGCCAGCAGCCAAGAGTGGGGGTTGGCGGAGACCCAGTACTTC CASSQEWGLAETQYF 15 - - TRBJ2-5 TRBV14
TGTGCCAGCAGTTACCGGACAGGGACCACAGATACGCAGTATTTT CASSYRTGTTDTQYF 15 TRBD1 once TRBJ2-3 TRBV13
TGTGCTAGTGTTGGGTGGCGGGCAGACCACACAGATACGCAGTATTTT CASVGWRADHTDTQYF 16 - medium-sized TRBJ2-3 TRBV12-5
TGTGCCAGCAGTTTAATAGGTCAGGACCTCTACTATGGCTACACCTTC CASSLIGQDLYYGYTF 16 - - TRBJ1-2 TRBV27
TGTGCCAGCAGTGAATTCGGGACGACAGGAGGAGGGCAGCCCCAGCATTTT CASSEFGTTGGGQPQHF 17 - - TRBJ1-5 TRBV6-1
TGTGCCAGCAGCGTTAACACTGAAGCTTTCTTT CASSVNTEAFF 11 - - TRBJ1-1 TRBV6-1
TGTGCCAGCAGCTTAGTGACAGGGGATCTCGAAGCTTTCTTT CASSLVTGDLEAFF 14 TRBD1 few TRBJ1-1 TRBV7-2